These T cell receptor beta chains were read from a single sample in a study of blood T cell repertoires in COVID-19. TCRdb's table, derived via immunoSEQ multiplex PCR, lists solely in-frame clones and lacks some. Of under 250,000 clones in the sample, 89% were seen once. The specimen sequenced was peripheral blood. These receptors all stem from a woman aged 40-49 years with acute or convalescent COVID-19. The CDR3 runs from the conserved cysteine through the conserved F or W. A D gene is named only where the DNA matches it firmly. Not every row has a clone size; where given, it reads once, few, many or a size class.

clone_size,d_call,j_call,v_call,cdr3_nt,cdr3_aa
NA,TRBD2,TRBJ2-3,TRBV29-1,TGCAGCGCCCTTGGACTAGTTCTCGCGGATACGCAGTATTTT,CSALGLVLADTQYF
NA,TRBD2,TRBJ2-3,TRBV9,TGTGCCAGCAGCGTAGCGCGGGGGGGCACAGATACGCAGTATTTT,CASSVARGGTDTQYF
NA,NA,TRBJ2-3,TRBV4-1,TGCGCCAGCAGCCTGGGGGCGGGGGCTAGCACAGATACGCAGTATTTT,CASSLGAGASTDTQYF
NA,NA,TRBJ1-3,TRBV5-1,TGCGCCAGCAGCTTGAGACAGCCCTCTGGAAACACCATATATTTT,CASSLRQPSGNTIYF
NA,NA,TRBJ1-2,TRBV9,TGTGCCAGCAGCGTAGGGGGGACTGCTAACTATGGCTACACCTTC,CASSVGGTANYGYTF
NA,NA,TRBJ1-2,TRBV7-8,TGTGCCAGCAGCCGGAACCCCGACGGGTATGGCTACACCTTC,CASSRNPDGYGYTF
NA,NA,TRBJ1-2,TRBV5-4,TGTGCCAGCAGCCTCTGGACTGCGCGCGGCTACACCTTC,CASSLWTARGYTF
NA,TRBD1,TRBJ1-3,TRBV7-9,TGTGCCAGCAGCTCTATCGGACAGGGTGGAAACACCATATATTTT,CASSSIGQGGNTIYF
NA,TRBD2,TRBJ2-1,TRBV6-1,TGTGCCAGCAGTGAAGTAGACAGGGGAGCGGGAGGGGAGCAGTTCTTC,CASSEVDRGAGGEQFF
NA,NA,TRBJ2-2,TRBV9,TGTGCCAGCAACGGGGGTAACACCGGGGAGCTGTTTTTT,CASNGGNTGELFF
NA,TRBD2,TRBJ2-5,TRBV5-1,TGCGCCAGCAGCTTGACGACTAGCGGGGGGGCGGAGACCCAGTACTTC,CASSLTTSGGAETQYF
NA,TRBD1,TRBJ1-1,TRBV3-1/TRBV3-2,TGTGCCAGCAGCCAGGACAGGGATGGGACTGAAGCTTTCTTT,CASSQDRDGTEAFF
NA,NA,TRBJ1-1,TRBV9,TGTGCCAGCAGTCCTGTGGGGAGCACTGAAGCTTTCTTT,CASSPVGSTEAFF
NA,TRBD1,TRBJ1-6,TRBV30,TGTGCCTGGAGCGGTTCCGGGACAGGGAACTCACCCCTCCACTTT,CAWSGSGTGNSPLHF
NA,TRBD1,TRBJ2-2,TRBV6-5,TGTGCCAGCAGTTCCCGGACAGGGTGGCCCGGGGAGCTGTTTTTT,CASSSRTGWPGELFF
NA,TRBD1,TRBJ1-1,TRBV3-1/TRBV3-2,TGTGCCAGCAGCCAGTGGACAGGGCAAACTGAAGCTTTCTTT,CASSQWTGQTEAFF
NA,TRBD2,TRBJ2-5,TRBV24-1,TGTGCCACCAGTGATTACCGGGGGGAGTACCAAGAGACCCAGTACTTC,CATSDYRGEYQETQYF
NA,TRBD2,TRBJ2-1,TRBV2,TGTGCCAGCAGTCCCCAAGGACTAGCGGGGGTCAATGAGCAGTTCTTC,CASSPQGLAGVNEQFF
once,TRBD1,TRBJ1-2,TRBV5-4,TGTGCCAGCAGCGTTCAGGGACAGGGCGGAGGGGGCTACACCTTC,CASSVQGQGGGGYTF
NA,TRBD2,TRBJ2-2,TRBV11-1,TGTGCCAGCAGCTTAGCCAGGACTAGCGGGTTCGCGAACACCGGGGAGCTGTTTTTT,CASSLARTSGFANTGELFF
NA,TRBD1,TRBJ1-1,TRBV28,TGTGCCAGCAGCATACAGGGGAGGAGAACTGAAGCTTTCTTT,CASSIQGRRTEAFF
NA,NA,TRBJ1-1,TRBV30,TGTGCCTGGAGCGCGGGACCCATGAACACTGAAGCTTTCTTT,CAWSAGPMNTEAFF
NA,TRBD1,TRBJ1-6,TRBV10-3,TGTGCCATCAGTGACGCCGGGACAGACATATCACCCCTCCACTTT,CAISDAGTDISPLHF
NA,NA,TRBJ1-2,TRBV14,TGTGCCAGCAGCCAACAGGGGCTCAAAGGCTACACCTTC,CASSQQGLKGYTF
NA,TRBD2,TRBJ2-2,TRBV6-6,TGTGCCAGCAGTCCACGCCCAGGCGTAGCGGGGGATAACACCGGGGAGCTGTTTTTT,CASSPRPGVAGDNTGELFF
few,NA,TRBJ1-1,TRBV6-4,TGTGCCAGCAAGCCAGGGCAGGAGAACACTGAAGCTTTCTTT,CASKPGQENTEAFF
NA,NA,TRBJ1-5,TRBV7-8,TGTGCCAGCAGCTTCCGGGGAGATTCTTATTCGAGCAATCAGCCCCAGCATTTT,CASSFRGDSYSSNQPQHF
NA,TRBD1,TRBJ2-1,TRBV6-5,TGTGCCAGCAGTTACCTTGACAGGGGCAATGAGCAGTTCTTC,CASSYLDRGNEQFF
NA,NA,TRBJ1-1,TRBV12-3/TRBV12-4,TGTGCCAGCAGTTTGGAGCAGGGGACTGAAGCTTTCTTT,CASSLEQGTEAFF
NA,NA,TRBJ1-6,TRBV19,TGTGCCAGTAGTATCAGGCAGGGGATGAATTCACCCCTCCACTTT,CASSIRQGMNSPLHF
NA,TRBD2,TRBJ2-3,TRBV3-1/TRBV3-2,TGTGCCAGCAGCCAGATGACTAGCCCCGGAGATACGCAGTATTTT,CASSQMTSPGDTQYF
NA,NA,TRBJ2-1,TRBV7-3,TGTGCCAGCAGCTATGGGGCCGGGCGGGAGCAGTTCTTC,CASSYGAGREQFF
NA,TRBD1,TRBJ1-2,TRBV5-1,TGCGCCAGCAGCCTCAGAACAGGGGGCTTTTATGGCTACACCTTC,CASSLRTGGFYGYTF
NA,NA,TRBJ1-2,TRBV5-4,TGTGCCAGCAGCCTGGGAGGAGCCTACTATGGCTACACCTTC,CASSLGGAYYGYTF
NA,TRBD1,TRBJ1-1,TRBV4-1,TGCGCCAGCAGCCGTGCCAGGGGGCTGAACACTGAAGCTTTCTTT,CASSRARGLNTEAFF
NA,NA,TRBJ2-2,TRBV3-1/TRBV3-2,TGTGCCAGCAGTCCAAGGACCGGGGTGCCTTTGGAGCTGTTTTTT,CASSPRTGVPLELFF
NA,NA,TRBJ1-2,TRBV29-1,TGCAGCGTTTCCCACGGTGGTAATGGCTACACCTTC,CSVSHGGNGYTF
NA,NA,TRBJ2-3,TRBV6-5,TGTGCCAGCAGTTACTCCTCTGCGGGGACCACAGATACGCAGTATTTT,CASSYSSAGTTDTQYF
NA,NA,TRBJ1-1,TRBV4-1,TGCGCCAGCAGCCAAGATCTGGGGGGTACCGAAGCTTTCTTT,CASSQDLGGTEAFF
NA,NA,TRBJ2-5,TRBV7-2,TGTGCCAGCAGCTTAATGCTAGGGGGGACCCAGTACTTC,CASSLMLGGTQYF
NA,NA,TRBJ1-2,TRBV30,TGTGCCTGGAGTGTACTCCCAGCGGAGAGCTATGGCTACACCTTC,CAWSVLPAESYGYTF
NA,NA,TRBJ2-2,TRBV29-1,TGCAGCGTTGAAGGAGGGAACACCGGGGAGCTGTTTTTT,CSVEGGNTGELFF
NA,NA,TRBJ1-6,TRBV28,TGTGCCAGCAGTTCTCGGACTTTCATCGGCTCCTATAATTCACCCCTCCACTTT,CASSSRTFIGSYNSPLHF
NA,TRBD2,TRBJ2-1,TRBV2,TGTGCCAGCAGACGTAGCGGGGCGCTCTCCTACAATGAGCAGTTCTTC,CASRRSGALSYNEQFF
NA,NA,TRBJ1-2,TRBV4-2,TGTGCCAGCAGCCAAGACCCTGGAGTAGCGGGGGGCAGGAGATCTAACTATGGCTACACCTTC,CASSQDPGVAGGRRSNYGYTF
NA,TRBD1,TRBJ1-3,TRBV27,TGTGCCAGCAGTTGGGGCAGGGGGCAGGGAAACACCATATATTTT,CASSWGRGQGNTIYF
NA,NA,TRBJ2-5,TRBV4-1,TGCGCCAGCAGCCAACCCACTCGGGGGTACCAAGAGACCCAGTACTTC,CASSQPTRGYQETQYF
NA,TRBD2,TRBJ2-3,TRBV5-4,TGTGCCAGCAGCTACGGGACTAGCGGGGTAATTCGGTATTTT,CASSYGTSGVIRYF
NA,NA,TRBJ1-1,TRBV12-5,TGTGCTAGTGGCTTGCAGACATCAAACACTGAAGCTTTCTTT,CASGLQTSNTEAFF
NA,NA,TRBJ1-3,TRBV2,TGTGCCAGCACCTTATCTGGAAACACCATATATTTT,CASTLSGNTIYF
NA,TRBD1,TRBJ2-3,TRBV19,TGTGCCAGTAGTCGAGCGGCGCCGGGACAGGCAACAGATACGCAGTATTTT,CASSRAAPGQATDTQYF